Each of the 23 T cell receptor beta chains below was sequenced from the same sample in a study of shared clonotypes between healthy human individuals. The assay was immunoSEQ multiplex PCR, and TCRdb's table has in-frame clones only and misses some. The sample lists fewer than 850,000 clones, less than 95% seen once, with 34% in the top ten. The sequenced material came from memory CD8+ T cells from PBMCs. Noted subset: CD45RO+ cells pooled with CCR7-negative TemRA cells. Source of these receptors: a man between 18 and 29 years old in good health. Some clones in this sample may be carry-over from other donors' samples.

With regard to this clone: Other nucleotide sequences from this sample produce the same CDR3. The rearrangement links TRBV13 to TRBJ1-1; D unclear. Germline V gene lookup returns CDR1 PRHDT and CDR2 FYEKMQ (reference sequence). V was trimmed by 3 bases and J by 0 bases, leaving 2 bases between them. The CDR3 spans 12 residues. The CDR3 sequence: CASSFLNTEAFF. The CDR3 nucleotides read TGTGCCAGCAGCTTTTTGAACACTGAAGCTTTCTTT.

The chain carries TRBV6-1 and TRBJ2-4, with TRBD1 matching over 10 bases. V trimming: 3 bases; J trimming: 6 bases; junction bases outside the gene matches: 5. Germline V gene lookup returns CDR1 MNHNS and CDR2 SASEGT. This CDR3 contains 15 residues. CDR3 loop: CASSEGGTGANIQYF. CDR3 DNA: TGTGCCAGCAGTGAGGGGGGGACAGGGGCAAACATTCAGTACTTC.

V and J are TRBV5-6 and TRBJ1-1; 8 nucleotides match TRBD1. The V gene's germline CDR1 is SGHDT and CDR2 YYEEEE. This CDR3 has 14 amino acids. V lost 5 bases and J lost 7; bases outside the gene matches: 10. The CDR3 sequence: CASSSEAGGVEAFF. The CDR3 DNA sequence: TGTGCCAGCAGTTCCGAAGCAGGGGGCGTTGAAGCTTTCTTT.

This chain connects TRBV13 to TRBJ2-7; TRBD2 matches at 14 bases. The junction had 15 bases not matched to a gene; V was cut back by 5 bases and J by 6 bases. The CDR3 spans 18 residues. Looked up from germline, CDR1 is PRHDT and CDR2 is FYEKMQ (reference sequence). The CDR3: CASSQNPGTSGSLSEQYF. The DNA for the CDR3 is TGTGCCAGCAGCCAGAACCCCGGGACTAGCGGGAGTCTCTCCGAGCAGTACTTC.

This chain uses TRBV27 with TRBJ2-2, with 13 nucleotides matching TRBD2. The V gene end was trimmed by 5 bases and the J gene end by 4 bases; junction bases not matched to a gene: 4. The CDR3 loop spans 16 amino acids. The germline CDR1 and CDR2 sequences are MNHEY and SMNVEV (reference sequence). The CDR3 DNA follows: TGTGCCAGCAGTCCCCGGACTAGCGGGAGCACCGGGGAGCTGTTTTTT. Residues: CASSPRTSGSTGELFF.

The rearrangement joins TRBV9 to TRBJ2-1; tentatively, D is TRBD1 or TRBD2 (6 bases each). There are 15 residues in the CDR3. V was cut by 6 bases and J by 6 bases, with 19 bases left in between. Per the germline V gene, CDR1 is SGDLS and CDR2 is YYNGEE. CDR3 in DNA: TGTGCCAGCATCCTAGTCGGGGGCCCGGCCAATGAGCAGTTCTTC. Translating it yields CASILVGGPANEQFF. The whole variable domain, filled in from reference TRBV9 and TRBJ2-1, reads DSGVTQTPKHLITATGQRVTLRCSPRSGDLSVYWYQQSLDQGLQFLIQYYNGEERAKGNILERFSAQQFPDLHSELNLSSLELGDSALYFCASILVGGPANEQFFGPGTRLTVL.

The chain uses TRBV11-2 and TRBJ2-7; 7 positions match TRBD1. The V gene end was trimmed by 4 bases and the J gene end by 5 bases; junction bases not matched to a gene: 14. The length of the CDR3 is 16 residues. Looked up from germline, CDR1 is SGHAT and CDR2 is FQNNGV. The CDR3 protein is CASSSAHRGLKDEQYF. The DNA of the CDR3 is TGTGCCAGCAGCTCAGCACACAGGGGTCTCAAGGACGAGCAGTACTTC. Using reference TRBV11-2 and TRBJ2-7 for the parts outside the CDR3, the full variable domain is EAGVAQSPRYKIIEKRQSVAFWCNPISGHATLYWYQQILGQGPKLLIQFQNNGVVDDSQLPKDRFSAERLKGVDSTLKIQPAKLEDSAVYLCASSSAHRGLKDEQYFGPGTRLTVT.

A word on this clone: This may arise from a read error, as a much more abundant clone is one base away. The identical CDR3 is also encoded by other nucleotide sequences in the sample. V and J are TRBV27 and TRBJ2-7; D not resolved. V shed 4 bases and J shed 1 base, with 2 bases lying between them. Germline CDR1 is MNHEY and CDR2 is SMNVEV (reference sequence). CDR3 length: 11 residues. The CDR3 DNA follows: TGTGCCAGCAGTTCATCCTACGAGCAGTACTTC. It encodes CASSSSYEQYF.

The rearrangement uses TRBV30 and TRBJ2-6, with D possibly matching TRBD1 (7 bases). The germline V and J ends were trimmed by 3 bases and 0 bases, with 21 bases remaining between them. The germline V gene encodes CDR1 GTSNPN and CDR2 SVGIG (reference sequence). The CDR3 is made up of 19 amino acids. This CDR3 reads CAWRGLKRQGNSGANVLTF. Written as DNA, the CDR3 is TGTGCCTGGAGGGGACTTAAACGACAGGGAAACTCTGGGGCCAACGTCCTGACTTTC. The full variable domain, its missing parts supplied by reference TRBV30 and TRBJ2-6, is SQTIHQWPATLVQPVGSPLSLECTVEGTSNPNLYWYRQAAGRGLQLLFYSVGIGQISSEVPQNLSASRPQDRQFILSSKKLLLSDSGFYLCAWRGLKRQGNSGANVLTFGAGSRLTVL.

The genes are TRBV28 and TRBJ2-7; D is ambiguous. The CDR3 extends over 13 amino acids. The germline V and J ends were trimmed by 7 bases and 0 bases, with 10 bases remaining between them. CDR1 and CDR2 (germline): MDHEN, SYDVKM. CDR3 loop: CASKATVSYEQYF. CDR3 coding DNA: TGTGCCAGCAAAGCCACCGTCTCCTACGAGCAGTACTTC.

CDR3: CASSLVRAGGPDEQFF. The DNA of the CDR3 is TGTGCCAGCAGCTTGGTCCGGGCGGGAGGGCCTGATGAGCAGTTCTTC. The V call is TRBV11-1, the J call TRBJ2-1; 9 bases map to TRBD2. Germline-derived CDR1 and CDR2 are SGHAT and FQDESV (reference sequence). The CDR3 has 16 amino acids. V shed 3 bases, J shed 8 bases, and the junction held 11 bases outside the gene matches.

The chain joins TRBV27 to TRBJ2-1; TRBD2 agrees at 7 bases. The CDR3 contains 16 residues. Germline lookup yields CDR1 MNHEY and CDR2 SMNVEV (reference sequence). V lost 5 bases to trimming and J lost 6 bases; unmatched junction nucleotides: 13. In DNA, the CDR3 is TGTGCCAGCAGTACTCCCGGGACTACAATAAGCAATGAGCAGTTCTTC. Its translation is CASSTPGTTISNEQFF.

The sample holds one count of this clone. The gene calls are TRBV19 and TRBJ2-1; 14 bases line up with TRBD2. This CDR3 contains 16 residues. Trimming removed 4 bases from V and 8 bases from J; junction bases left unmatched: 7. In germline, CDR1 is LNHDA, CDR2 SQIVND (reference sequence). Here the CDR3 reads CASSSRTSGRMDEQFF. CDR3 nucleotide sequence: TGTGCCAGTAGTAGCCGGACTAGCGGGAGGATGGATGAGCAGTTCTTC.

In this sample, this clone turned up once. The chain uses TRBV5-4 and TRBJ1-2; D is ambiguous. This CDR3 is 12 amino acids long. CDR1 and CDR2 (germline): SGHNT, YYREEE (reference sequence). Trimming removed 9 bases from V and 6 bases from J, with 15 bases in between. CDR3 protein: CATQGGSDGYTF. The CDR3 DNA reads TGTGCCACTCAAGGAGGGAGCGATGGCTACACCTTC.

This clone was detected only a few times. The chain combines TRBV4-1 with TRBJ2-4; the D is unclear. Germline assignment: CDR1 MGHRA and CDR2 YSYEKL. Trimming removed 1 base from V and 7 bases from J, with 8 bases in between. The CDR3 has 13 residues. The CDR3 spells CASSQGPQNIQYF. In DNA form, the CDR3 reads TGCGCCAGCAGCCAAGGACCCCAGAACATTCAGTACTTC.

The V and J genes are TRBV11-1 and TRBJ1-2; a possible D gene is TRBD1 (5 bases). V was shortened by 5 bases and J by 3 bases, with 16 bases between the two germline ends. The length of the CDR3 is 15 residues. The germline CDR1 and CDR2 sequences are SGHAT and FQDESV (reference sequence). The CDR3 region has the DNA TGTGCCAGCAGCCAAGACAGCTATGGCTACTATGGCTACACCTTC. It is translated as CASSQDSYGYYGYTF.

The chain combines TRBV6-1 with TRBJ1-5; D gene ambiguous. Trimming cost V 0 bases and J 0 bases, with 9 bases left between them. Germline V gene data show CDR1 as MNHNS and CDR2 as SASEGT. CDR3 length: 16 amino acids. CDR3 residues: CASSEAWTLSNQPQHF. The CDR3 nucleotides read TGTGCCAGCAGTGAAGCTTGGACGCTTAGCAATCAGCCCCAGCATTTT.

V usage is TRBV9 and J usage is TRBJ2-1, with D possibly called TRBD1 or TRBD2 (5 bases each). The CDR3 totals 17 residues. Per germline, CDR1 SGDLS and CDR2 YYNGEE. V dropped 4 bases and J dropped 10 bases, with 27 bases sitting between them. The CDR3 sequence: CASSIYGDAQGYREQFF. CDR3 in DNA: TGTGCCAGCAGCATATACGGGGACGCCCAAGGGTATAGGGAGCAGTTCTTC.

The V gene is TRBV19, the J gene TRBJ2-5; the D gene is possibly TRBD1 (6 bases). There are 13 residues in the CDR3. Looked up from germline, CDR1 is LNHDA and CDR2 is SQIVND (reference sequence). The germline V and J ends were trimmed by 9 bases and 5 bases, with 16 bases remaining between them. The CDR3 protein is CASQARGRETQYF. CDR3 DNA sequence: TGTGCCAGCCAAGCCAGGGGAAGGGAGACCCAGTACTTC.

The V and J genes are TRBV9 and TRBJ2-1; 13 positions agree with TRBD2. V was clipped by 2 bases and J by 5 bases; unmatched bases: 4. CDR1 and CDR2 (germline): SGDLS, YYNGEE. This CDR3 region has 16 residues. CDR3: CASSVSGLAGDNEQFF. CDR3 nucleotides: TGTGCCAGCAGCGTGTCAGGACTAGCGGGGGACAATGAGCAGTTCTTC.

This clone was observed once. This chain uses TRBV9 with TRBJ2-6, with no clear D. Germline CDR1 and CDR2: SGDLS and YYNGEE. The CDR3 totals 18 residues. The V end lost 3 bases, the J end lost 0 bases, and 16 bases lay between the germline ends. This chain's CDR3 is CASSADPLRTSGANVLTF. CDR3 sequence (DNA): TGTGCCAGCAGCGCCGACCCCCTCCGCACCTCTGGGGCCAACGTCCTGACTTTC.

This chain links TRBV9 with TRBJ2-1; weak D call: TRBD2 (7 bases). Between the trimmed V and J ends, which lost 4 bases and 9 bases, there was a span of 14 bases. Germline V gene data show CDR1 as SGDLS and CDR2 as YYNGEE. CDR3 length: 13 residues. The CDR3 DNA reads TGTGCCAGCAGCCCGCAGGGGAGGGTTGAGCAGTTCTTC. Protein: CASSPQGRVEQFF.

In nucleotides, the CDR3 is TGCGCCAGCAGCCAAAGACTAGATTGGGGCACCGGGGAGCTGTTTTTT. Translated, it gives CASSQRLDWGTGELFF. The V call is TRBV4-1, the J call TRBJ2-2, with D possibly being TRBD2 (6 bases). V shed 2 bases and J shed 4 bases, with 14 bases lying between them. The CDR3 is made up of 16 amino acids. Per germline, CDR1 MGHRA and CDR2 YSYEKL.